The 14 T cell receptor beta chains below come from one sample, sequenced in a study of shared clonotypes between healthy human individuals. Using immunoSEQ multiplex PCR, the repertoire was profiled, and TCRdb retains in-frame clones only, with some absent. The sample has roughly 520,000 clones; approximately 95% are singletons. Sequencing was performed on naive CD4+ T cells sorted from blood. Subset defined: CD45RA+ positively selected. Receptor source: a woman aged 25 to 39 in good health.

The chain carries TRBV7-9 and TRBJ2-7; 8 nucleotides agree with TRBD1. The V and J ends lost 5 bases and 4 bases, in that order; junction bases with no gene match: 7. Looked up from germline, CDR1 is SEHNR and CDR2 is FQNEAQ (reference sequence). CDR3 length: 14 residues. CDR3 in DNA: TGTGCCAGCAGCACGCAGGGGGCCCCTTACGAGCAGTACTTC. Protein sequence: CASSTQGAPYEQYF.

The rearrangement joins TRBV7-9 to TRBJ2-1, with D unclear. Germline V gene lookup returns CDR1 SEHNR and CDR2 FQNEAQ (reference sequence). There are 11 residues in the CDR3. V shed 3 bases and J shed 12 bases, with 9 bases lying between them. CDR3 bases: TGTGCCAGCAGCTTCACCGGGTGGCAGTTCTTC. Amino acid sequence: CASSFTGWQFF.

Details on this clone: The junction and the germline gene differ at one end; a read error may be behind it. The V and J genes are TRBV13 and TRBJ2-6; D is possibly TRBD1 (5 bases). Germline values: CDR1 PRHDT, CDR2 FYEKMQ (reference sequence). The CDR3 has 17 residues. DNA for the CDR3: TGTGCCAGCAGCTTAGATCCGAGTTCCTCTGGGGCCAATGTCCTGACTTTC. It specifies CASSLDPSSSGANVLTF.

V usage is TRBV5-1 and J usage is TRBJ2-1; D is ambiguous. The CDR3 is 16 residues long. V lost 7 bases, J lost 0 bases, and 17 bases lay in between. The germline gives CDR1 SGHRS, CDR2 YFSETQ. The CDR3 spells CASAPTTGHSYNEQFF. The CDR3 bases are TGCGCCAGCGCTCCCACGACCGGGCACTCCTACAATGAGCAGTTCTTC.

The CDR3 region has the DNA TGTGCCAGCAGTTTATCGGGGGTATCCTACGAGCAGTACTTC. This gives the protein CASSLSGVSYEQYF. The chain is built from TRBV27 and TRBJ2-5, with D tentatively TRBD1 or TRBD2 (5 bases each). The J call is uncertain, as TRBJ2-7 better fits the DNA end. CDR1 is MNHEY and CDR2 is SMNVEV in the germline V gene (reference sequence). CDR3 length: 14 residues.

The chain couples TRBV15 to TRBJ2-4; TRBD1 aligns across 9 bases. The germline V gene encodes CDR1 LNHNV and CDR2 YYDKDF (reference sequence). The length of the CDR3 is 18 residues. V gave up 1 base and J gave up 9 bases; unmatched junction bases: 16. The CDR3 spells CATSRALQGAAPLFIQYF. The CDR3 DNA reads as TGTGCCACCAGCAGAGCCTTACAGGGGGCGGCCCCTCTGTTCATTCAGTACTTC.

The chain uses TRBV25-1 and TRBJ1-1; unclear D gene. The germline gives CDR1 MGHDK, CDR2 SYGVNS. Trimming removed 6 bases at V and 9 bases at J, with 11 bases between. This CDR3 spans 11 amino acids. The CDR3 DNA sequence: TGTGCCAGCAGCCCGGGTTCTAAAGCTTTCTTT. This translates into CASSPGSKAFF.

The V call is TRBV7-8, the J call TRBJ2-7; tentative D call: TRBD1 (7 bases). V was pared by 3 bases and J by 7 bases, with 19 bases between. The CDR3 contains 15 residues. Germline V gene sequence: CDR1 SGHVS, CDR2 FQNEAQ. CDR3 amino acids: CASSFPRRGPGEQYF. The DNA of the CDR3 is TGTGCCAGCAGCTTCCCGCGGAGGGGGCCTGGGGAGCAGTACTTC.

The chain joins TRBV9 to TRBJ1-1; TRBD1 aligns across 7 bases. The CDR3 is 13 residues long. With V trimmed by 3 bases and J by 3 bases, 2 bases remained unmatched. The germline V gene has CDR1 SGDLS and CDR2 YYNGEE. The CDR3 nucleotides read TGTGCCAGCAGCGGCGACAGGGACACTGAAGCTTTCTTT. This encodes CASSGDRDTEAFF.

J is TRBJ2-1 and V is TRBV11-2; perhaps TRBD2 as D (5 bases). Germline V gives CDR1 SGHAT, CDR2 FQNNGV. This CDR3 is built from 16 residues. V was trimmed by 8 bases and J by 9 bases, leaving 26 bases between them. DNA for the CDR3: TGTGCCAGCTCCCCCCACCAGAAGGCTAGCATGTCTGAGCAGTTCTTC. Encoded protein: CASSPHQKASMSEQFF.

The rearrangement joins TRBV7-9 to TRBJ1-1, with 7 nucleotides matching TRBD1. CDR3 length: 16 amino acids. The V gene's germline CDR1 is SEHNR and CDR2 FQNEAQ (reference sequence). The junction had 10 bases not matched to a gene; V was cut back by 5 bases and J by 1 base. The CDR3 protein is CASSPMTGWRNTEAFF. The CDR3 nucleotides are TGTGCCAGCAGCCCGATGACAGGGTGGCGGAACACTGAAGCTTTCTTT.

The chain employs TRBV2 and TRBJ2-2; TRBD1 matches 9 bases. CDR1 SNHLY and CDR2 FYNNEI come from the germline V gene. The CDR3 length is 15 residues. J gave up 6 bases and V 6 bases, and 8 bases lay outside the gene matches. The CDR3 coding sequence is TGTGCCAGCAGACCCGGGACAGGGAGCTCCGGGGAGCTGTTTTTT. It codes for CASRPGTGSSGELFF.

The chain has TRBV27 and TRBJ1-1; D remains unclear. Trimming pared 0 bases from V and 2 bases from J, leaving 7 bases between. Germline CDR1 reads MNHEY; CDR2 reads SMNVEV (reference sequence). The CDR3 loop spans 14 amino acids. This chain's CDR3 is CASSLSLGNTEAFF. CDR3 DNA: TGTGCCAGCAGTTTATCATTGGGCAACACTGAAGCTTTCTTT.

The V call is TRBV5-1, the J call TRBJ2-3; no reliable D call. Trimming took 0 bases from V and 0 from J, leaving 11 bases between them. Germline CDR1 reads SGHRS; CDR2 reads YFSETQ. The CDR3 runs 16 residues. Written as DNA, the CDR3 is TGCGCCAGCAGCTTGGTTTCAGGATCTAGCACAGATACGCAGTATTTT. It translates to CASSLVSGSSTDTQYF.